This is a list of T cell receptor beta chains from one sample in a study of blood T cells in healthy people across ages. TCRdb itself ran the 5' RACE reads through MiXCR, one entry per CDR3 protein. The data contain over a million distinct CDR3 sequences, roughly 43% of them singletons. Input material: blood. Receptors were obtained from a woman aged 18-30 years in good health. Each CDR3 is given with its conserved first and last residue.

TRBV7-2	TRBJ1-2	CASSVDGRDYGYTF
TRBV7-3	TRBJ2-1	CASSLTGGTLYNEQFF
TRBV18	TRBJ2-6	CASSPRGVGANVLTF
TRBV6-2/TRBV6-3	TRBJ2-1	CASSPTSGRASVWQFF
TRBV29-1	TRBJ2-7	CSVGSRILYEQYF
TRBV7-3	TRBJ2-1	CASSLTGQLGNNEQFF
TRBV4-2	TRBJ2-7	CASSQTGTRAYEQYF
TRBV7-2	TRBJ1-5	CASSGMGIYSNQPQHF
TRBV27	TRBJ2-5	CASSFFGGPYGQYF
TRBV15	TRBJ2-3	CATSSGYRTDTQYF
TRBV2	TRBJ2-5	CASRKDGYWETQYF
TRBV10-2	TRBJ2-7	CASSVGSSGDPEQYF
TRBV19	TRBJ2-3	CASSIWDTQYF
TRBV12-3/TRBV12-4	TRBJ1-2	CASSSLRGLTPGKSNYGYTF
TRBV14	TRBJ1-2	CASSRAGGQKDYGYTF
TRBV4-3	TRBJ1-2	CASSPDLRYSNYGYTF
TRBV5-1	TRBJ1-2	CASSFDKNYGYTF
TRBV20-1	TRBJ1-1	CSAPRGDLSNTEAFF
TRBV7-2	TRBJ2-7	CASSIRDTYEQYF
TRBV4-1	TRBJ1-5	CASSQDRGGGQPQHF
TRBV12-3/TRBV12-4	TRBJ2-3	CASRKGVSTDTQYF
TRBV5-1	TRBJ1-2	CASSLGSGETYGYTF
TRBV29-1	TRBJ2-3	CSVDLARGTDTQYF
TRBV29-1	TRBJ2-5	CSVRGQGMKTQYF
TRBV20-1	TRBJ1-5	CSARDSQGLGNQPQHF
TRBV10-3	TRBJ2-1	CAISESTYEQFF
TRBV7-9	TRBJ2-2	CASSSRGLCTGELFF
TRBV19	TRBJ2-5	CASSWTSKETQYF
TRBV7-9	TRBJ1-2	CASSKGQAYLWGYTF
TRBV12-3/TRBV12-4	TRBJ1-5	CASSLTGVRQPQHF
TRBV20-1	TRBJ1-1	CSARRDRGGKTEAFF
TRBV12-3/TRBV12-4	TRBJ1-2	CASSSPGIGPNGYTF
TRBV28	TRBJ1-4	CASSLSTGRYPLATNEKLFF
TRBV6-5	TRBJ2-3	CASRREATDTQYF
TRBV3-1	TRBJ2-1	CASSFASGRNEQFF
TRBV5-1	TRBJ2-7	CASSLNGGVYEQYF
TRBV11-1	TRBJ2-1	CASRRPGLAGVNEQFF
TRBV7-8	TRBJ2-1	CASGVHRGPNEQFF
TRBV20-1	TRBJ1-4	CSSAPGPLWTNEKLFF
TRBV12-3/TRBV12-4	TRBJ1-2	CASSLGRHNGYTF
TRBV2	TRBJ1-6	CASSEGAGDNSPLHF
TRBV29-1	TRBJ2-1	CSGEVYNEQFF
TRBV7-6	TRBJ2-1	CASSPSWAGIVNEQFF
TRBV20-1	TRBJ2-1	CSAEDSGHPNNEQFF
TRBV6-5	TRBJ1-2	CASSYSDRPPNYGYTF
TRBV29-1	TRBJ2-5	CSVAGTGGETQYF
TRBV10-2	TRBJ2-5	CASSESTEDRRYQETQYF
TRBV29-1	TRBJ2-5	CSLNVGTSGIEMQYF
TRBV20-1	TRBJ2-1	CSASRDYYNEQFF
TRBV28	TRBJ1-1	CASSTPPGEMNTEAFF
TRBV5-1	TRBJ2-7	CASSLTGATSGRFEQYF
TRBV9	TRBJ2-5	CASSVGGMAETQYF